Detailed here is one TCR beta chain. Its antigen is not known. These data originate in a study of tumor-infiltrating lymphocytes in primary liver carcinoma. Study overall: Male and female patients aged 30 to 69 years made up the cohort. Between about 4 and 11 cm across, the tumors were all of stage T1-T3 N0M0. Study findings and constraints: A significantly higher top-250-clone fraction was recorded for tumors than for blood (p = 0.039). The study found only about 7-24% of top clones in all five tumor regions.

The CDR3 is 12 amino acids. Deletions cut 7 bases from V and 10 bases from J, with 20 bases between. Germline V CDR1 and CDR2: SQVTM, ANQGSEA. For each extraction, RNA and DNA were obtained together from roughly 20-30 mg of unsorted bulk tissue. Starting material of roughly 550 ng total RNA yielded TCR beta cDNA via a constant-region primer. Nested multiplex PCR, run for three rounds with slightly modified ARM-PCR, yielded TCR beta libraries. The two initial PCR rounds, roughly 9 cycles each, used TRBV1-TRBV30 forward and C-beta reverse primers. MiXCR, run by TCRdb on the multiplex PCR reads, gives a single entry per CDR3 protein. The table has roughly 190,000 distinct CDR3 sequences, 85% seen once.

This TCR was recovered from a man between 35 and 55 years old with primary liver carcinoma and hepatitis B virus infection. The sequenced sample consisted of tumor tissue from primary liver carcinoma. The rearrangement uses TRBV29-1 and TRBJ2-7, with D perhaps given as TRBD1 or TRBD2 (7 bases each). Here the CDR3 DNA reads TGCAGCGCTGGAGGGAGGGGGCTCGAACAGTACTTC. Translated: CSAGGRGLEQYF.